The 2 T cell receptor beta chains below come from one sample, sequenced in a study of cytomegalovirus exposure and HLA in healthy donors. It was with 60 Vbeta and 13 Jbeta primers that the PCR ran. The repertoire was sequenced with immunoSEQ multiplex PCR; TCRdb's copy has only in-frame clones and lacks some. Here the sample spans about 140,000 clones, roughly 76% being singletons. Source material: PBMCs. The receptors come from a human donor in good health.

Remarks on this clone: Only one base separates this from a far larger clonotype, so it likely reflects a read error. The V gene is TRBV6-1, the J gene TRBJ2-1; possibly TRBD2 for D (5 bases). Germline CDR1 and CDR2: MNHNS and SASEGT. Trimming pared 7 bases from V and 9 bases from J, leaving 7 bases between. The CDR3 covers 10 residues. The chain's CDR3 is CASTGCEQFF. The CDR3, as DNA: TGTGCCAGCACGGGGTGTGAGCAGTTCTTC.

V is TRBV2 and J is TRBJ2-3; the D gene is possibly TRBD1 (5 bases). The CDR3 is made up of 14 amino acids. V was shortened by 1 base and J by 2 bases, with 7 bases between the two germline ends. Germline-derived CDR1 and CDR2 are SNHLY and FYNNEI. The CDR3 is CASSEDRTTDTQYF. In DNA, the CDR3 is TGTGCCAGCAGTGAAGACAGGACCACAGATACGCAGTATTTT.